This record looks at one TCR beta chain sequence and its context. Its matching antigen is unknown. MiXCR was run by TCRdb on the 5' RACE reads, yielding one entry per CDR3 protein. The sample lists hundreds of thousands of distinct CDR3 sequences, roughly 25% occurring once. The data originate from a study of T-cell memory formation after mild COVID-19. As for the study in general: TCR clusters mostly belonged to single donors.

V dropped 2 bases and J dropped 3; count of bases not matched to a gene: 11. There are 17 residues in the CDR3. Germline V gives CDR1 KGHDR, CDR2 SFDVKD. Notes on the study in general: Cross-reactive memory apparently joined, as some responding clones appeared in pre-infection memory. Second-wave clones that peaked on day 37 lacked confirmed SARS-CoV-2 specificity. CD4/CD8 balance characterized clones contracting day 15 to 85, and CD4+ skew characterized later expanders.

Sample: PBMCs or a T cell subset sorted from them (not recorded which). This receptor was taken from an adult woman who had mild COVID-19 (a few samples of this study predate the infection). Cell type and time point are not known. V usage is TRBV24-1 and J usage is TRBJ2-7; 8 bases align to TRBD2. The chain's CDR3 is CATSDWPGSGRNYEQYF. The CDR3, as DNA: TGTGCCACCAGTGATTGGCCCGGGAGCGGGAGAAACTACGAGCAGTACTTC.